This T cell receptor beta chain was retrieved from a study of T cell changes during pregnancy in multiple sclerosis. Some clones are missing from TCRdb's copy, which holds only in-frame ones; the method was immunoSEQ multiplex PCR. The sample gives about 40,000 clones, nearly 90% of which show up once; roughly 1.2% is in the top ten. CDR3 size: 15 residues. V lost 4 bases and J lost 5; bases outside the gene matches: 11. The germline V gene encodes CDR1 SGDLS and CDR2 YYNGEE. The starting material was CD4+ T cells from peripheral blood mononuclear cells, obtained after pregnancy. The chain has TRBV9 and TRBJ2-5, with 7 nucleotides matching TRBD2. This TCR was recovered from a female donor with multiple sclerosis, enrolled in a pregnancy study. The CDR3 reads CASSLAGERGETQYF. The DNA for the CDR3 is TGTGCCAGCAGCCTTGCGGGAGAGCGCGGGGAGACCCAGTACTTC.